The 27 T cell receptor beta chains below come from one sample, sequenced in a study of T cell responses to AZD1222 COVID-19 vaccine. Generated by immunoSEQ multiplex PCR, the TCRdb table keeps only in-frame clones and is missing some. The table has 100,000 or so clones, approximately 87% seen once. The sample consisted of peripheral blood, taken on day 0 of AZD1222 vaccination. The receptors here all came from an adult in good health.

The chain combines TRBV6-6 with TRBJ2-7; D is uncertain. This CDR3 spans 12 amino acids. Trimming took 9 bases from V and 6 from J, leaving 15 bases between them. Germline V gene sequence: CDR1 MNHNY, CDR2 SVGAGI (reference sequence). The CDR3 protein is CASDVGYGEQYF. CDR3 nucleotide sequence: TGTGCCAGTGACGTGGGTTATGGCGAGCAGTACTTC.

This clone was recorded once. V usage is TRBV29-1 and J usage is TRBJ2-3; the D is unclear. The ends were cut back, 8 bases at V and 1 base at J, with 10 bases in the middle. Germline loops: CDR1 SQVTM, CDR2 ANQGSEA. This CDR3 contains 12 residues. The CDR3: CSFLPGTDTQYF. CDR3 DNA: TGCAGCTTTCTTCCCGGCACAGATACGCAGTATTTT.

This sequence joins TRBV10-3 and TRBJ2-7, with TRBD1 as a possible D gene (5 bases). V was pared by 0 bases and J by 7 bases, with 7 bases between. This CDR3 is built from 12 residues. Germline lookup yields CDR1 ENHRY and CDR2 SYGVKD. Here the CDR3 reads CAISESQGEQYF. The DNA for the CDR3 is TGTGCCATCAGTGAGTCTCAGGGTGAGCAGTACTTC.

The CDR3 is CATSTDRVRQFF. CDR3 bases: TGTGCCACCAGCACGGACAGGGTCCGCCAGTTCTTC. The chain has TRBV15 and TRBJ2-1; 8 bases map to TRBD1. Germline V gene lookup returns CDR1 LNHNV and CDR2 YYDKDF (reference sequence). The trim removed 4 bases at V and 13 bases at J, leaving 6 bases unmatched. This CDR3 has 12 amino acids.

Of note for this clone: The sample carries other DNA sequences with the same CDR3. The chain links TRBV3-1 (or the pseudogene TRBV3-2) to TRBJ2-3; D is perhaps TRBD2 (6 bases). Germline lookup yields CDR1 LGHDT and CDR2 YNNKEL (reference sequence). The CDR3 has 13 amino acids. Trimming left V 1 base short and J 6 bases short, with 8 bases between. The CDR3 coding sequence is TGTGCCAGCAGCCAAGGACTAGGGGATACGCAGTATTTT. Amino acids: CASSQGLGDTQYF.

The rearrangement uses TRBV9 and TRBJ1-1; a possible D gene is TRBD1 (6 bases). The V end lost 4 bases, the J end lost 1 base, and 11 bases lay between the germline ends. The CDR3 is 14 residues long. Germline CDR1 SGDLS, CDR2 YYNGEE. CDR3 loop: CASSSGQPNTEAFF. The CDR3 DNA reads TGTGCCAGCAGCTCGGGACAACCGAACACTGAAGCTTTCTTT. Combining the CDR3 with reference TRBV9 and TRBJ1-1 gives the whole variable domain DSGVTQTPKHLITATGQRVTLRCSPRSGDLSVYWYQQSLDQGLQFLIQYYNGEERAKGNILERFSAQQFPDLHSELNLSSLELGDSALYFCASSSGQPNTEAFFGQGTRLTVV.

The V call is TRBV6-1, the J call TRBJ1-2; possibly TRBD1 for D (5 bases). Germline V gene lookup returns CDR1 MNHNS and CDR2 SASEGT. The CDR3 is 16 amino acids. V lost 4 bases, J lost 8 bases, and 23 bases lay in between. The CDR3, as DNA: TGTGCCAGCAGTGGAATCTCCCAGGGATGGTCGGGAGGCTACACCTTC. This encodes CASSGISQGWSGGYTF.

This sequence joins TRBV9 and TRBJ1-2, with D perhaps TRBD1 (5 bases). V was clipped by 0 bases and J by 7 bases, with 10 bases between them. The CDR3 spans 13 residues. Germline-derived CDR1 and CDR2 are SGDLS and YYNGEE. The DNA for the CDR3 is TGTGCCAGCAGCGTAGACCAGGGAGGTGGCTACACCTTC. Amino acid sequence: CASSVDQGGGYTF.

The chain links TRBV19 to TRBJ1-6, with D maybe TRBD1 (5 bases). From germline, CDR1 is LNHDA and CDR2 SQIVND (reference sequence). The V gene lost 10 bases and the J gene lost 4 bases, with 14 bases spanning the gap. The CDR3 runs 14 residues. DNA of the CDR3: TGTGCCACCACGACGGGGACTTATAATTCACCCCTCCACTTT. Its translation: CATTTGTYNSPLHF.

The V and J genes are TRBV29-1 and TRBJ1-2; 7 bases fit TRBD1. Losses at the gene ends were 0 bases for V and 7 bases for J; bases not matched to a gene: 5. Looked up from germline, CDR1 is SQVTM and CDR2 is ANQGSEA. This CDR3 has 13 residues. CDR3 amino acids: CSVEDPDRVGYTF. CDR3 nucleotide sequence: TGCAGCGTTGAAGATCCTGACAGGGTTGGCTACACCTTC. The variable domain in full, completed from reference TRBV29-1 and TRBJ1-2, reads SAVISQKPSRDICQRGTSLTIQCQVDSQVTMMFWYRQQPGQSLTLIATANQGSEATYESGFVIDKFPISRPNLTFSTLTVSNMSPEDSSIYLCSVEDPDRVGYTFGSGTRLTVV.

The rearrangement uses TRBV16 and TRBJ2-1, with 9 bases that match TRBD2. The CDR3 runs to 15 residues. Germline V gives CDR1 KGHSY, CDR2 FQNENV. The junction had 3 bases not matched to a gene; V was cut back by 0 bases and J by 6 bases. The CDR3 DNA sequence: TGTGCCAGCAGCCAATCGGCGGGAGGGCCCAATGAGCAGTTCTTC. It codes for CASSQSAGGPNEQFF.

J is TRBJ1-1 and V is TRBV7-8; perhaps TRBD1 as D (5 bases). Germline-derived CDR1 and CDR2 are SGHVS and FQNEAQ. The CDR3 has 14 amino acids. Trimming pared 5 bases from V and 0 bases from J, leaving 10 bases between. Here the CDR3 reads CASSAGTMNTEAFF. Written as DNA, the CDR3 is TGTGCCAGCAGCGCAGGGACCATGAACACTGAAGCTTTCTTT.

The chain uses TRBV19 and TRBJ1-5; D is undetermined. The CDR3 has 16 residues. Germline CDR1 is LNHDA and CDR2 is SQIVND (reference sequence). Trimming took 3 bases from V and 2 from J, leaving 14 bases between them. The CDR3 region is CASSMERAGRNQPQHF. As DNA, the CDR3 is TGTGCCAGTAGTATGGAGAGGGCAGGCCGCAATCAGCCCCAGCATTTT.

The chain uses TRBV30 and TRBJ2-7; D uncertain. This CDR3 comprises 12 residues. Germline lookup yields CDR1 GTSNPN and CDR2 SVGIG (reference sequence). Trimming took 2 bases from V and 3 from J, leaving 8 bases between them. The CDR3 spells CAWSLNGYEQYF. The CDR3 DNA follows: TGTGCCTGGAGTTTGAACGGCTACGAGCAGTACTTC.

The chain is built from TRBV28 and TRBJ2-7, with TRBD2 as a possible D gene (7 bases). The germline V and J ends were trimmed by 6 bases and 7 bases, with 22 bases remaining between them. This CDR3 is built from 15 residues. Germline V gene lookup returns CDR1 MDHEN and CDR2 SYDVKM. The CDR3 DNA reads as TGTGCCAGCAGATCCTCAAAAGGGGGGGCGGGAGAGCAGTACTTC. As protein: CASRSSKGGAGEQYF.

Details on this clone: The same CDR3 can be traced to other DNA sequences in this sample. The rearrangement uses TRBV12-3 or TRBV12-4 and TRBJ2-2, with a tentative D call TRBD2 (5 bases). Trimming removed 2 bases at V and 6 bases at J, with 7 bases between. This CDR3 spans 13 amino acids. The CDR3 DNA is TGTGCCAGCAGTTTAACCGGGGCCGGGGAGCTGTTTTTT. Residues: CASSLTGAGELFF.

The J gene is TRBJ1-1, the V gene TRBV6-2 or TRBV6-3; perhaps TRBD1 as D (6 bases). Trimming cost V 5 bases and J 0 bases, with 19 bases left between them. There are 17 residues in the CDR3. Germline assignment: CDR1 MNHEY and CDR2 SVGEGT. The CDR3, as DNA: TGTGCCAGCAGTCTCCGTTGGACAGTAAGAATGAACACTGAAGCTTTCTTT. This encodes CASSLRWTVRMNTEAFF.

The J gene is TRBJ2-7, the V gene TRBV2; the D is unclear. Germline CDR1 and CDR2: SNHLY and FYNNEI. V lost 1 base and J lost 5, with 3 bases in between. This CDR3 has 11 residues. The CDR3 sequence is CASSEVNEQYF. CDR3 DNA sequence: TGTGCCAGCAGTGAAGTCAACGAGCAGTACTTC.

CDR3 DNA: TGTGCCACCAGTGACCGAGCTAGCGGGAGAGAGACCCAGTACTTC. It is translated as CATSDRASGRETQYF. The J gene is TRBJ2-5, the V gene TRBV24-1; 10 positions agree with TRBD2. The CDR3 has 15 amino acids. Germline V gene sequence: CDR1 KGHDR, CDR2 SFDVKD. V lost 4 bases and J lost 4; bases outside the gene matches: 5.

CDR3 bases: TGTGCCAGCAGGATCTCAGCGGGAGGGGCCTACGAGCAGTACTTC. This codes for CASRISAGGAYEQYF. The V gene is TRBV3-1 (or the pseudogene TRBV3-2), the J gene TRBJ2-7; 10 bases line up with TRBD2. CDR1 and CDR2 from the germline V gene are LGHDT and YNNKEL (reference sequence). V dropped 6 bases and J dropped 2; count of bases not matched to a gene: 7. This CDR3 has 15 amino acids.

The rearrangement uses TRBV18 and TRBJ1-2; 9 positions agree with TRBD1. The ends lost 4 bases at V and 4 bases at J; junction bases unmatched: 4. Germline CDR1 KGHSH, CDR2 LQKENI. The CDR3 runs 14 residues. The CDR3 coding sequence is TGTGCCAGCTCACTGGAACAGGGGGCCTATGGCTACACCTTC. This translates into CASSLEQGAYGYTF.

The chain couples TRBV3-1 (or the pseudogene TRBV3-2) to TRBJ2-5; D not resolved. The CDR3 has 13 amino acids. The germline gives CDR1 LGHDT, CDR2 YNNKEL (reference sequence). V was shortened by 2 bases and J by 5 bases, with 9 bases between the two germline ends. CDR3 coding DNA: TGTGCCAGCAGCCAATTGTCTGTGGAGACCCAGTACTTC. Its protein product is CASSQLSVETQYF.

The genes are TRBV29-1 and TRBJ2-1, with a possible D match to TRBD1 (7 bases). Germline CDR1 is SQVTM and CDR2 is ANQGSEA. The CDR3 consists of 14 residues. The V end was cut by 4 bases, the J end by 9 bases, with 19 bases between. CDR3 amino acids: CSVGAPGGGTEQFF. CDR3 DNA sequence: TGCAGCGTTGGGGCCCCAGGGGGAGGAACTGAGCAGTTCTTC.

The V gene is TRBV7-9, the J gene TRBJ2-3; D is undetermined. V gave up 5 bases and J gave up 2 bases, with 5 bases separating them. CDR3 length: 12 residues. Germline V gene lookup returns CDR1 SEHNR and CDR2 FQNEAQ (reference sequence). The CDR3 nucleotides read TGTGCCAGCAGCCACTACACAGATACGCAGTATTTT. Residues: CASSHYTDTQYF.

The genes are TRBV5-3 and TRBJ1-5, with 7 bases lining up with TRBD1. TRBV5-3 is placed among ORFs of uncertain function. V gave up 2 bases and J gave up 0 bases; unmatched junction bases: 5. The CDR3 has 16 residues. The chain's CDR3 is CARSFFRDSSNQPQHF. The CDR3 DNA reads as TGTGCCAGAAGCTTCTTCCGGGACAGTAGCAATCAGCCCCAGCATTTT.

The chain is built from TRBV6-1 and TRBJ2-7; 8 bases are a match to TRBD1. Germline CDR1 reads MNHNS; CDR2 reads SASEGT. V shed 7 bases, J shed 0 bases, and the junction held 5 bases outside the gene matches. The CDR3 is 14 residues long. As DNA, the CDR3 is TGTGCCAGCAAAACGGGACAGGCCTCCTACGAGCAGTACTTC. Translation: CASKTGQASYEQYF.

CDR3 DNA sequence: TGTGCCAGCAGCTTAATCACGGGTGAACAGCCCCAGCATTTT. This translates into CASSLITGEQPQHF. The chain uses TRBV7-8 and TRBJ1-5; D is undetermined. This CDR3 spans 14 amino acids. Germline V gene sequence: CDR1 SGHVS, CDR2 FQNEAQ. V was clipped by 2 bases and J by 7 bases, with 12 bases between them. Full variable domain (outside the CDR3, taken from reference TRBV7-8 and TRBJ1-5): GAGVSQSPRYKVAKRGQDVALRCDPISGHVSLFWYQQALGQGPEFLTYFQNEAQLDKSGLPSDRFFAERPEGSVSTLKIQRTQQEDSAVYLCASSLITGEQPQHFGDGTRLSIL.